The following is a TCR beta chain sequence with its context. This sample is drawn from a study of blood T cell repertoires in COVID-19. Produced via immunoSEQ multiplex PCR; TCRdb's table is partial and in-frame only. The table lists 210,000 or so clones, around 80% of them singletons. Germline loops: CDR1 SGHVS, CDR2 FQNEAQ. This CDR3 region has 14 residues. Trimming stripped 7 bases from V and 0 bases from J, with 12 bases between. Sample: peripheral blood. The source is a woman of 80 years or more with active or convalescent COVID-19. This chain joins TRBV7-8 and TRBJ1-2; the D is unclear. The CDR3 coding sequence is TGTGCCAGCACCCCTTTTCGGGCTAACTATGGCTACACCTTC. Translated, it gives CASTPFRANYGYTF. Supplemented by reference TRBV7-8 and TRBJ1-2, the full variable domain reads GAGVSQSPRYKVAKRGQDVALRCDPISGHVSLFWYQQALGQGPEFLTYFQNEAQLDKSGLPSDRFFAERPEGSVSTLKIQRTQQEDSAVYLCASTPFRANYGYTFGSGTRLTVV.